These 16 T cell receptor beta chains originate from one sample sequenced in a study of blood T cells in healthy people across ages. Primers used in a second PCR of roughly 6 to 11 cycles were a sample-barcoded 5' primer and a J-beta primer mix. TCRdb analysed the 5' RACE reads with MiXCR anew, one entry per CDR3 protein. Of 1.6 million or so distinct CDR3 sequences listed, about 31% are singletons. The source material was blood. The receptors derive from a young woman in good health.

This clonotype has only a few counts. The V call is TRBV28, the J call TRBJ1-2, with TRBD1 matching over 7 bases. CDR1 MDHEN and CDR2 SYDVKM come from the germline V gene. The junction had 8 bases not matched to a gene; V was cut back by 5 bases and J by 2 bases. There are 15 residues in the CDR3. The CDR3 here is CASSPRQGRNYGYTF. CDR3 DNA: TGTGCCAGCAGTCCTCGACAGGGACGAAACTATGGCTACACCTTC.

This clonotype has more than one count but fewer than ten. The V call is TRBV6-7, the J call TRBJ1-1, with 7 bases matching TRBD1. TRBV6-7 is filed as an ORF, its function uncertain. The CDR3 is 12 amino acids. Trimming at V came to 6 bases and at J to 7 bases, leaving 5 bases not matched to a gene. The CDR3 nucleotides are TGTGCCAGCAGCCACGGACAGGTTGAAGCTTTCTTT. It yields the protein CASSHGQVEAFF.

The table lists this clonotype with a few counts. The chain links TRBV4-1 to TRBJ1-2, with a tentative D call TRBD1 (6 bases). Trimming took 4 bases from V and 6 from J, leaving 15 bases between them. Germline assignment: CDR1 MGHRA and CDR2 YSYEKL. The CDR3 totals 14 residues. The CDR3 DNA sequence: TGCGCCAGCAGCCCTGCAGGGGCGGGAAATGGCTACACCTTC. It yields the protein CASSPAGAGNGYTF.

The chain carries TRBV21-1 and TRBJ2-7; the D segment call TRBD2 is taken from the table without a DNA check. TRBV21-1 is a listed pseudogene. This CDR3 is built from 15 residues. The CDR3 coding sequence is TGTGCCAGCAGCATTTTGTCCCCTAGTTGGGGCGAGCAGTACTTC. Translation gives CASSILSPSWGEQYF.

A note on this clonotype: One junction end disagrees with the germline gene, perhaps due to a read error. The chain has TRBV5-1 and TRBJ2-7; maybe TRBD1 (7 bases). Germline V lookup: CDR1 SGHRS, CDR2 YFSETQ. The CDR3 contains 14 residues. CDR3 bases: TGCGCCAGCAGGCAGGGGGGCGATTCCTACAAGCAGTACTTC. This codes for CASRQGGDSYKQYF.

This clonotype was found a few times. The genes are TRBV18 and TRBJ2-7, with TRBD1 matching over 8 bases. The ends lost 3 bases at V and 2 bases at J; junction bases unmatched: 6. CDR1 and CDR2 (germline): KGHSH, LQKENI. This CDR3 region has 15 residues. CDR3 residues: CASSPGGQEAYEQYF. The CDR3 coding sequence is TGTGCCAGCTCACCGGGGGGACAGGAAGCCTACGAGCAGTACTTC.

The gene calls are TRBV4-1 and TRBJ2-5; perhaps TRBD1 as D (6 bases). The DNA end favors TRBJ2-7, so the J call may be wrong. The CDR3 length is 16 residues. CDR1 is MGHRA, CDR2 YSYEKL, per germline. The CDR3 sequence is CASSQEPGQGFYEQYF. The CDR3 coding sequence is TGCGCCAGCAGCCAAGAGCCGGGACAAGGGTTTTACGAGCAGTACTTC.

The rearrangement joins TRBV10-3 to TRBJ1-6; tentatively, D is TRBD1 (5 bases). The germline gives CDR1 ENHRY, CDR2 SYGVKD. Trimming removed 11 bases from V and 6 bases from J, with 14 bases in between. The CDR3 has 13 amino acids. CDR3 DNA sequence: TGTGCCGTCGGCCGTGGGGGTAATTCACCCCTCCACTTT. Its protein is CAVGRGGNSPLHF.

The table lists this clonotype with a few counts. The rearrangement links TRBV20-1 to TRBJ1-5, with a possible D match to TRBD1 (5 bases). In germline, CDR1 is DFQATT, CDR2 SNEGSKA (reference sequence). V was cut by 2 bases and J by 2 bases, with 10 bases left in between. The CDR3 totals 14 residues. CDR3: CSARRGNGNQPQHF. The DNA for the CDR3 is TGCAGTGCTAGACGGGGGAACGGCAATCAGCCCCAGCATTTT.

Here the CDR3 DNA reads TGTGCCAGCAGCCCTCTCGGGGGGGTCTATGGCTACACCTTC. This encodes CASSPLGGVYGYTF. This rearrangement joins TRBV7-6 to TRBJ1-2; perhaps TRBD1 as D (5 bases). The germline V gene encodes CDR1 SGHVS and CDR2 FNYEAQ. The CDR3 is made up of 14 amino acids. Trimming removed 5 bases from V and 4 bases from J, with 14 bases in between.

As for this clonotype: A much bigger clone sits one base away, suggesting this may be a read error. The chain joins TRBV15 to TRBJ2-7; TRBD2 is a possible D gene (5 bases). Germline loops: CDR1 LNHNV, CDR2 YYDKDF (reference sequence). This CDR3 region has 15 residues. V was pared by 2 bases and J by 2 bases, with 13 bases between. The CDR3 DNA reads TGTGCCACCAGCAGAAGCGGAGCGAGGGCCTACGAGCAGTACTTC. It yields the protein CATSRSGARAYEQYF.

The rearrangement links TRBV15 to TRBJ2-7, with 10 bases identical to TRBD1. The trim removed 3 bases at V and 6 bases at J, leaving 8 bases unmatched. CDR1 and CDR2 (germline): LNHNV, YYDKDF (reference sequence). The CDR3 covers 15 residues. CDR3 amino acids: CATSSGTGDDSEQYF. CDR3 in DNA: TGTGCCACCAGCAGCGGGACAGGGGATGATAGCGAGCAGTACTTC.

This clonotype was counted between two and nine times. The V and J genes are TRBV3-1 and TRBJ2-3; D is unclear. Trimming removed 3 bases at V and 4 bases at J, with 5 bases between. Germline CDR1 reads LGHDT; CDR2 reads YNNKEL (reference sequence). The length of the CDR3 is 12 residues. CDR3 coding DNA: TGTGCCAGCAGCCATGGTCCAGATACGCAGTATTTT. This sequence encodes CASSHGPDTQYF.

This chain joins TRBV5-1 and TRBJ2-2; D is unresolved. V was trimmed by 0 bases and J by 0 bases, leaving 6 bases between them. The CDR3 has 15 amino acids. Germline CDR1 SGHRS, CDR2 YFSETQ. CDR3 region: CASSLARANTGELFF. CDR3 bases: TGCGCCAGCAGCTTGGCCCGTGCGAACACCGGGGAGCTGTTTTTT.

This clonotype was seen a few times. The V and J genes are TRBV3-1 and TRBJ2-7; TRBD1 agrees at 9 bases. CDR3 size: 12 residues. The junction had 5 bases not matched to a gene; V was cut back by 10 bases and J by 4 bases. Per the germline V gene, CDR1 is LGHDT and CDR2 is YNNKEL (reference sequence). CDR3 protein: CATGQGYYEQYF. The CDR3 DNA reads as TGTGCCACGGGACAGGGATATTACGAGCAGTACTTC.

The chain carries TRBV10-3 and TRBJ2-7; D tentatively fits TRBD1 or TRBD2 (5 bases each). Germline V gives CDR1 ENHRY, CDR2 SYGVKD. This CDR3 comprises 13 residues. V was clipped by 6 bases and J by 2 bases, with 11 bases between them. In DNA form, the CDR3 reads TGTGCCATCAGCAGGGAGTCCCCCTACGAGCAGTACTTC. The encoded protein is CAISRESPYEQYF.